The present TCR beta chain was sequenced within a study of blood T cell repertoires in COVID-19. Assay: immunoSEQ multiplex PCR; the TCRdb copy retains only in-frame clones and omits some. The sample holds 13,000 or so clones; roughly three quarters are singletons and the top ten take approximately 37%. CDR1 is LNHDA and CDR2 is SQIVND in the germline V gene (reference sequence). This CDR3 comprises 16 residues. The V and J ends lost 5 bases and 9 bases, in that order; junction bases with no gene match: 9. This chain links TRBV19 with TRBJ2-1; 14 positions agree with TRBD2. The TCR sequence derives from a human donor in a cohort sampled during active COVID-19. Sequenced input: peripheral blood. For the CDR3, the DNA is TGTGCCAGTAGTTCCTCGACTAGCGGGGGGGCGGGTGAGCAGTTCTTC. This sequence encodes CASSSSTSGGAGEQFF.